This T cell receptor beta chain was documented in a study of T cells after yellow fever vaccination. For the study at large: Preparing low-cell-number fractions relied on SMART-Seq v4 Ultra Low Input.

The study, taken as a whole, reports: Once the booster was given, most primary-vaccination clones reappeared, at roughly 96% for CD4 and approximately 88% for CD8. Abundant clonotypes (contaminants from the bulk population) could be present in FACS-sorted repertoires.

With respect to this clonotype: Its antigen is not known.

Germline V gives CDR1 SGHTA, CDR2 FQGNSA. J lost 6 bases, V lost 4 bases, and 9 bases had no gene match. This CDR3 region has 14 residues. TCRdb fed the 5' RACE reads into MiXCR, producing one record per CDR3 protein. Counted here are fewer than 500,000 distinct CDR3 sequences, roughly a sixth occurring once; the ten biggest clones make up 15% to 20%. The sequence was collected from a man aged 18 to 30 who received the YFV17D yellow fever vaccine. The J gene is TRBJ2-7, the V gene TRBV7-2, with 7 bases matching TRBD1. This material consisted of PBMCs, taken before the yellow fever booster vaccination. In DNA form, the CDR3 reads TGTGCCAGCAGCTCCCAAGGGGCAGGGGGCGAGCAGTACGTC. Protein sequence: CASSSQGAGGEQYV.